A single sample is the source of the 4 T cell receptor beta chains below, sequenced in a study of cytotoxic CD8 clonotypes in ibrutinib-treated CLL. Only in-frame clones appear in the TCRdb table, and some are missing; sequencing was by immunoSEQ multiplex PCR. Among about 200,000 clones listed, more than 70% were seen once. The sample consisted of PBMCs, taken after 12 months of ibrutinib treatment. The source is a human donor with chronic lymphocytic leukemia.

The J gene is TRBJ2-3, the V gene TRBV10-1; no clear D gene. This CDR3 region has 15 residues. Germline V lookup: CDR1 WNHNN, CDR2 SYGVQD (reference sequence). V lost 0 bases, J lost 2 bases, and 9 bases lay in between. The CDR3 bases are TGCGCCAGCAGTGAGTCCGATCCAGCCACAGATACGCAGTATTTT. Amino acids: CASSESDPATDTQYF.

The V gene is TRBV4-1, the J gene TRBJ1-5; possible D gene TRBD1, 6 bases. The CDR3 is made up of 20 amino acids. Germline V gives CDR1 MGHRA, CDR2 YSYEKL. V dropped 0 bases and J dropped 2 bases, with 23 bases sitting between them. Here the CDR3 reads CASSQDPQFGGLSGNQPQHF. For the CDR3, the DNA is TGCGCCAGCAGCCAAGATCCCCAGTTTGGGGGGCTTAGTGGCAATCAGCCCCAGCATTTT.

The chain is built from TRBV6-1 and TRBJ2-7; 9 nucleotides match TRBD1. The V gene's germline CDR1 is MNHNS and CDR2 SASEGT. V dropped 2 bases and J dropped 0; count of bases not matched to a gene: 5. The CDR3 length is 16 residues. The CDR3 loop is CASSEPGTGSSYEQYF. The CDR3 DNA sequence: TGTGCCAGCAGTGAACCAGGGACAGGGAGCTCCTACGAGCAGTACTTC.

This rearrangement joins TRBV28 to TRBJ1-4; no clear D gene. Germline V gene sequence: CDR1 MDHEN, CDR2 SYDVKM. This CDR3 contains 15 residues. V lost 3 bases to trimming and J lost 8 bases, with 16 bases between them. The CDR3 DNA reads as TGTGCCAGCAGTTTCTCCAGGATTCGGAGCGAAAAACTGTTTTTT. It is translated as CASSFSRIRSEKLFF.